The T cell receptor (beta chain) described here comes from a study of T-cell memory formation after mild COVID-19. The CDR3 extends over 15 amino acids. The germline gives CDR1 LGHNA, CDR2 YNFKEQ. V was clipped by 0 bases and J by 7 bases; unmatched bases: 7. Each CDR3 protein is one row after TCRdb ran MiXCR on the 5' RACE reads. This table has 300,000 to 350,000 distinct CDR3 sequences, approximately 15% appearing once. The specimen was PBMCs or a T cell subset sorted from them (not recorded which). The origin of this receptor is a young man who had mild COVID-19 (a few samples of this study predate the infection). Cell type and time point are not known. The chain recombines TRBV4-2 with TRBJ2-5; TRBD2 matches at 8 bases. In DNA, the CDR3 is TGTGCCAGCAGCCAAGAACGGGGGGGCTTCGGGACCCAGTACTTC. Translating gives CASSQERGGFGTQYF.